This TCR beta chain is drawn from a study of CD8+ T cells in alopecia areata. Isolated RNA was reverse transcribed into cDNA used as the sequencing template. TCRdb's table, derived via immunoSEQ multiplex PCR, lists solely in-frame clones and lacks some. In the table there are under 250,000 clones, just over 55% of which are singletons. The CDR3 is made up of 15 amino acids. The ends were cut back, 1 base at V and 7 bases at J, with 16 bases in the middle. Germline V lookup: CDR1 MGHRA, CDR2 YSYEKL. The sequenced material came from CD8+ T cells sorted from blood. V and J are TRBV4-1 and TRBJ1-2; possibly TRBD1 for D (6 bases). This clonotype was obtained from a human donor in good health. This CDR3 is CASSQVGGDTAGYTF. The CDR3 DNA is TGCGCCAGCAGCCAAGTGGGAGGGGACACGGCTGGCTACACCTTC.